The source of this T cell receptor (beta chain) is a study of shared clonotypes between healthy human individuals. Generated by immunoSEQ multiplex PCR, the TCRdb table keeps only in-frame clones and is missing some. Here the sample spans hundreds of thousands of clones, about 95% being singletons. This CDR3 has 13 residues. Per germline, CDR1 MGHRA and CDR2 YSYEKL. Trimming took off 0 bases at V and 4 bases at J, with 4 bases between the two ends. CD45RO-negative, CCR7-positively selected cells formed the naive CD8 fraction, excluding terminally differentiated effector memory CD45RA+ cells. The chain links TRBV4-1 to TRBJ2-1, with no clear D. Sample: naive CD8+ T cells sorted from blood. The receptor's source is a woman aged 25-40 years in good health. CDR3 coding DNA: TGCGCCAGCAGCCAAGATTATTACAATGAGCAGTTCTTC. This encodes CASSQDYYNEQFF.